Each of the 32 T cell receptor beta chains below was sequenced from the same sample in a study of beta chain features in type 1 diabetes. The authors reverse transcribed all of the isolated RNA, so sequencing captured expressed TCRB transcripts. Here immunoSEQ multiplex PCR was the method, and the copy in TCRdb shows in-frame clones only, minus some. The table has 150,000 or so clones, roughly 48% seen once; the top ten hold 0.35% to 0.5%. The sample consisted of Tregs from blood. These TCRs come from a man aged 18 to 30 in good health.

The chain employs TRBV30 and TRBJ2-3, with 10 bases matching TRBD2. Trimming removed 2 bases from V and 2 bases from J; junction bases left unmatched: 4. Per the germline V gene, CDR1 is GTSNPN and CDR2 is SVGIG (reference sequence). CDR3 length: 15 amino acids. The CDR3 DNA follows: TGTGCCTGGAGTTTCACTAGCGGGACCACAGATACGCAGTATTTT. Residues: CAWSFTSGTTDTQYF.

This clone has just a few counts. The chain couples TRBV5-1 to TRBJ2-2; 10 bases align to TRBD1. With V trimmed by 3 bases and J by 3 bases, 5 bases remained unmatched. CDR1 is SGHRS and CDR2 is YFSETQ in the germline V gene. This CDR3 has 16 residues. The CDR3 DNA reads TGCGCCAGCAGCTGGGGACAGGGGCAACACACCGGGGAGCTGTTTTTT. It translates to CASSWGQGQHTGELFF.

CDR3 DNA sequence: TGTGCCAGCAGTAGCGGTAGGGTTCAGTACTTC. Its translation: CASSSGRVQYF. The V call is TRBV28, the J call TRBJ2-4; tentatively, D is TRBD2 (5 bases). This CDR3 has 11 residues. Looked up from germline, CDR1 is MDHEN and CDR2 is SYDVKM. The V gene lost 5 bases and the J gene lost 11 bases, with 10 bases spanning the gap.

V usage is TRBV7-6 and J usage is TRBJ1-5; weak D call: TRBD1 (6 bases). This CDR3 has 14 residues. Trimming stripped 4 bases from V and 6 bases from J, with 13 bases between. Germline-derived CDR1 and CDR2 are SGHVS and FNYEAQ. The chain's CDR3 is CASSSEDRIQPQHF. As DNA, the CDR3 is TGTGCCAGCAGCTCGGAGGACAGAATTCAGCCCCAGCATTTT.

This clone was counted between two and nine times. The chain recombines TRBV18 with TRBJ2-2, with a tentative D call TRBD1 (5 bases). This CDR3 is built from 14 residues. Per germline, CDR1 KGHSH and CDR2 LQKENI. The ends were cut back, 1 base at V and 7 bases at J, with 10 bases in the middle. The CDR3 coding sequence is TGTGCCAGCTCACCACGAGAAGACAGCGGGGAGCTGTTTTTT. Residues: CASSPREDSGELFF.

The genes are TRBV5-1 and TRBJ2-1, with TRBD1 identical over 10 bases. This CDR3 is 14 amino acids long. V lost 1 base, J lost 7 bases, and 2 bases stayed unmatched. Germline assignment: CDR1 SGHRS and CDR2 YFSETQ. CDR3 sequence: CASSLTGQGNEQFF. The CDR3 DNA sequence: TGCGCCAGCAGCTTGACGGGACAGGGGAATGAGCAGTTCTTC.

This clone has just a few counts. The chain carries TRBV7-3 and TRBJ2-1; no clear D. The CDR3 loop spans 12 amino acids. The germline gives CDR1 SGHTA, CDR2 FQGTGA. V was cut by 1 base and J by 9 bases, with 7 bases left in between. CDR3 amino acids: CASSLIAGEQFF. Written as DNA, the CDR3 is TGTGCCAGCAGCTTAATAGCTGGTGAGCAGTTCTTC.

The chain has TRBV27 and TRBJ2-3; 9 bases align to TRBD2. From germline, CDR1 is MNHEY and CDR2 SMNVEV (reference sequence). This CDR3 is 17 amino acids long. V dropped 0 bases and J dropped 5; count of bases not matched to a gene: 9. CDR3 loop: CASSLSWVAGVVDTQYF. CDR3 nucleotide sequence: TGTGCCAGCAGTTTATCTTGGGTAGCGGGAGTAGTAGATACGCAGTATTTT.

This chain uses TRBV7-2 with TRBJ2-6, with D possibly TRBD1 on 6 matching bases. Trimming shortened V by 1 base and J by 3 bases, and 7 bases separated the two germline ends. Germline CDR1 and CDR2: SGHTA and FQGNSA. The CDR3 runs 15 residues. CDR3 bases: TGTGCCAGCAGCTTAGGCAGGGGTGGGGCCAACGTCCTGACTTTC. Translated, it gives CASSLGRGGANVLTF.

The chain joins TRBV2 to TRBJ2-1; a weak D match, TRBD2 (6 bases). This CDR3 is built from 13 residues. Trimming took off 9 bases at V and 4 bases at J, with 13 bases between the two ends. The germline CDR1 and CDR2 sequences are SNHLY and FYNNEI. This chain's CDR3 is CASPPSAYNEQFF. The CDR3, as DNA: TGTGCCAGTCCTCCTAGCGCTTACAATGAGCAGTTCTTC.

By sample fraction, this clone is medium-sized (0.01 to 0.1%). This sample also contains other DNA sequences that code for the same CDR3. The V and J genes are TRBV5-1 and TRBJ2-5; 7 bases are shared with TRBD2. The V gene's germline CDR1 is SGHRS and CDR2 YFSETQ. The length of the CDR3 is 14 residues. V was clipped by 0 bases and J by 5 bases; unmatched bases: 4. The CDR3 bases are TGCGCCAGCAGCTTGGCCGCGGGGGTGGAGACCCAGTACTTC. This gives the protein CASSLAAGVETQYF.

The rearrangement uses TRBV4-2 and TRBJ2-3, with 8 nucleotides matching TRBD2. The ends lost 2 bases at V and 2 bases at J; junction bases unmatched: 9. The CDR3 covers 17 residues. Germline V lookup: CDR1 LGHNA, CDR2 YNFKEQ. The CDR3 DNA reads as TGTGCCAGCAGCCAATACCGTTTCGGGAGGGCCACAGATACGCAGTATTTT. This sequence encodes CASSQYRFGRATDTQYF.

Only a few counts were recorded for this clone. The rearrangement uses TRBV7-9 and TRBJ2-7; D perhaps matches TRBD2 (5 bases). This CDR3 spans 16 amino acids. Deletions cut 5 bases from V and 2 bases from J, with 19 bases between. Germline-derived CDR1 and CDR2 are SEHNR and FQNEAQ (reference sequence). CDR3 DNA sequence: TGTGCCAGCAGCCTGACTCTACGGGGTCTGACCTACGAGCAGTACTTC. This encodes CASSLTLRGLTYEQYF.

The rearrangement links TRBV21-1 to TRBJ1-2; the table's D gene call, TRBD1, was not cross checked with the DNA. TRBV21-1 is a pseudogene. CDR3 length: 16 residues. The CDR3 nucleotides are TGTGCCAGCAGCATTCGTCCCGGGACAGCCTACTATGGCTACACCTTC. Its protein product is CASSIRPGTAYYGYTF.

The J gene is TRBJ2-3, the V gene TRBV19; 8 bases are shared with TRBD1. From germline, CDR1 is LNHDA and CDR2 SQIVND (reference sequence). The CDR3 consists of 14 residues. J was trimmed by 2 bases and V by 6 bases; bases with no gene match: 4. In DNA form, the CDR3 reads TGTGCCAGTAGCCCGACAGGGGACACAGATACGCAGTATTTT. The encoded protein is CASSPTGDTDTQYF.

V gene TRBV30 combines with J gene TRBJ1-5; 7 nucleotides agree with TRBD1. Trimming at V came to 2 bases and at J to 3 bases, leaving 7 bases not matched to a gene. Germline CDR1 and CDR2: GTSNPN and SVGIG (reference sequence). The CDR3 totals 15 residues. CDR3 sequence (DNA): TGTGCCTGGAGTCACGGACAGGTGATCAATCAGCCCCAGCATTTT. Translation gives CAWSHGQVINQPQHF. Full variable domain (rest looked up from reference TRBV30 and TRBJ1-5): SQTIHQWPATLVQPVGSPLSLECTVEGTSNPNLYWYRQAAGRGLQLLFYSVGIGQISSEVPQNLSASRPQDRQFILSSKKLLLSDSGFYLCAWSHGQVINQPQHFGDGTRLSIL.

V and J are TRBV5-1 and TRBJ2-7; 8 positions agree with TRBD2. V trimming: 1 base; J trimming: 6 bases; junction bases outside the gene matches: 9. Germline CDR1 is SGHRS and CDR2 is YFSETQ. The CDR3 runs to 15 residues. Here the CDR3 reads CASSLLGLGIGEQYF. CDR3 in DNA: TGCGCCAGCAGCTTGCTGGGACTAGGTATCGGCGAGCAGTACTTC.

This sequence joins TRBV5-5 and TRBJ2-6; no reliable D call. The ends were cut back, 1 base at V and 4 bases at J, with 3 bases in the middle. The germline V gene has CDR1 SGHKS and CDR2 YYEKEE (reference sequence). This CDR3 is 13 amino acids long. CDR3 amino acids: CASSLQGANVLTF. In DNA form, the CDR3 reads TGTGCCAGCAGCTTGCAAGGGGCCAACGTCCTGACTTTC.

CDR3: CASNSINRETEAFF. CDR3 nucleotides: TGTGCCAGCAACTCAATAAACAGGGAAACTGAAGCTTTCTTT. This chain links TRBV5-6 with TRBJ1-1; D may be TRBD1 (6 bases). In germline, CDR1 is SGHDT, CDR2 YYEEEE. The CDR3 covers 14 residues. V was shortened by 6 bases and J by 5 bases, with 17 bases between the two germline ends.

V usage is TRBV27 and J usage is TRBJ1-1; D perhaps matches TRBD1 (5 bases). V was trimmed by 2 bases and J by 0 bases, leaving 10 bases between them. CDR1 and CDR2 (germline): MNHEY, SMNVEV (reference sequence). This CDR3 is built from 15 residues. The chain's CDR3 is CASSLLRVMNTEAFF. The CDR3 DNA reads TGTGCCAGCAGTTTACTCAGGGTGATGAACACTGAAGCTTTCTTT.

J is TRBJ2-7 and V is TRBV7-2; 7 bases are shared with TRBD1. The CDR3 is made up of 14 amino acids. Per germline, CDR1 SGHTA and CDR2 FQGNSA. The V gene end was trimmed by 5 bases and the J gene end by 7 bases; junction bases not matched to a gene: 11. The CDR3 is CASSPWTRGTEQYF. As DNA, the CDR3 is TGTGCCAGCAGCCCCTGGACCAGGGGGACGGAGCAGTACTTC.

The CDR3 bases are TGTGCCAGCAAGGAGGGCAATCAGCCCCAGCATTTT. Its protein is CASKEGNQPQHF. The chain is built from TRBV6-5 and TRBJ1-5, with unresolved D. Trimming stripped 7 bases from V and 2 bases from J, with 6 bases between. Germline CDR1 MNHEY, CDR2 SVGAGI. The CDR3 contains 12 residues.

The chain recombines TRBV7-2 with TRBJ2-5, with D possibly TRBD2 on 6 matching bases. Germline assignment: CDR1 SGHTA and CDR2 FQGNSA. Trimming pared 4 bases from V and 11 bases from J, leaving 17 bases between. This CDR3 is 13 amino acids long. In DNA, the CDR3 is TGTGCCAGCAGCTCCAGCGGGCTCCCAGAGCAGTACTTC. Amino acid sequence: CASSSSGLPEQYF.

The rearrangement links TRBV20-1 to TRBJ2-7; possibly TRBD2 for D (6 bases). The CDR3 length is 11 residues. The germline CDR1 and CDR2 sequences are DFQATT and SNEGSKA (reference sequence). V was pared by 3 bases and J by 5 bases, with 8 bases between. The CDR3 loop reads CSASPGDEQYF. The CDR3 DNA reads TGCAGTGCTAGTCCGGGGGACGAGCAGTACTTC.

The chain has TRBV5-6 and TRBJ2-2, with 8 bases aligning to TRBD1. The CDR3 has 17 residues. Per the germline V gene, CDR1 is SGHDT and CDR2 is YYEEEE. The trim removed 3 bases at V and 6 bases at J, leaving 13 bases unmatched. The chain's CDR3 is CASSSLSRQGRSGELFF. The CDR3 region has the DNA TGTGCCAGCAGCTCCCTATCCCGACAGGGGAGGTCCGGGGAGCTGTTTTTT.

This clone was detected a few times. The genes are TRBV2 and TRBJ2-5; D is ambiguous. The CDR3 consists of 14 residues. CDR1 and CDR2 (germline): SNHLY, FYNNEI. The V end was cut by 6 bases, the J end by 3 bases, with 14 bases between. The CDR3 DNA follows: TGTGCCAGCAGGTTTCGCGAAGGAGAAGAGACCCAGTACTTC. Translation gives CASRFREGEETQYF.

V and J are TRBV10-3 and TRBJ1-2; 7 bases align to TRBD1. The CDR3 loop spans 14 amino acids. The J segment lost 3 bases and the V segment lost 6 bases, leaving 7 bases of the junction unmatched. Germline CDR1 ENHRY, CDR2 SYGVKD. The CDR3 loop is CAISPDRRDYGYTF. Here the CDR3 DNA reads TGTGCCATCAGCCCGGACAGGCGTGACTATGGCTACACCTTC.

This clone was seen more than once but under ten times. The chain couples TRBV6-5 to TRBJ2-3, with unresolved D. Per germline, CDR1 MNHEY and CDR2 SVGAGI. The CDR3 extends over 12 amino acids. The V end was cut by 5 bases, the J end by 2 bases, with 5 bases between. The CDR3 spells CASSASTDTQYF. CDR3 sequence (DNA): TGTGCCAGCAGTGCGTCCACAGATACGCAGTATTTT.

This clone turned up a few times. This chain links TRBV7-9 with TRBJ2-3; 7 nucleotides align to TRBD2. CDR1 SEHNR and CDR2 FQNEAQ come from the germline V gene (reference sequence). This CDR3 comprises 15 residues. V lost 6 bases to trimming and J lost 4 bases; unmatched junction nucleotides: 10. The CDR3 DNA reads TGTGCCAGCAGACCAATAGCGGGTCGGGCAGATACGCAGTATTTT. It yields the protein CASRPIAGRADTQYF.

V usage is TRBV7-2 and J usage is TRBJ2-1, with D unclear. Trimming removed 4 bases at V and 7 bases at J, with 8 bases between. CDR1 and CDR2 from the germline V gene are SGHTA and FQGNSA. The CDR3 sequence is 12 residues long. CDR3 DNA sequence: TGTGCCAGCAGCTCCCCCGGGAATGAGCAGTTCTTC. Translated, it gives CASSSPGNEQFF.

The chain has TRBV6-4 and TRBJ2-1; TRBD2 is a possible D gene (7 bases). The CDR3 contains 16 residues. Trimming pared 2 bases from V and 6 bases from J, leaving 17 bases between. CDR1 is MRHNA and CDR2 is SNTAGT in the germline V gene. The CDR3 coding sequence is TGTGCCAGCAGTGACCCCATGACTAGGGGGGGCAATGAGCAGTTCTTC. Translating it yields CASSDPMTRGGNEQFF.

The CDR3 is CASSLDSQETQYF. The DNA for the CDR3 is TGTGCCAGCAGCTTGGACAGCCAAGAGACCCAGTACTTC. The chain links TRBV11-1 to TRBJ2-5; a possible D gene is TRBD1 (6 bases). The CDR3 has 13 amino acids. V lost 3 bases to trimming and J lost 1 base, with 6 bases between them. The germline V gene has CDR1 SGHAT and CDR2 FQDESV (reference sequence).